The 26 T cell receptor beta chains below all came from one sample that was sequenced in a study of cytomegalovirus exposure and HLA in healthy donors. Primers for the PCR totalled 60 Vbeta and 13 Jbeta. The protocol was immunoSEQ multiplex PCR, while the TCRdb copy is restricted to in-frame clones and leaves out a portion. The sample contains around 190,000 clones, around 78% of which appear only once. Source material: PBMCs. Receptors were obtained from a man in his thirties or forties in good health and CMV-seronegative.

The CDR3 DNA reads as TGTGCCAGCAGCTTGCGGCGGGAGGGCCGAACCGGGGAGCTGTTTTTT. It encodes CASSLRREGRTGELFF. This chain connects TRBV5-6 to TRBJ2-2; 9 nucleotides align to TRBD2. Germline CDR1 SGHDT, CDR2 YYEEEE. Unmatched junction bases numbered 6, after V lost 1 base and J lost 5 bases. This CDR3 is built from 16 residues. The whole variable domain, filled in from reference TRBV5-6 and TRBJ2-2, reads DAGVTQSPTHLIKTRGQQVTLRCSPKSGHDTVSWYQQALGQGPQFIFQYYEEEERQRGNFPDRFSGHQFPNYSSELNVNALLLGDSALYLCASSLRREGRTGELFFGEGSRLTVL.

The genes are TRBV21-1 and TRBJ1-1; the table assigns TRBD1, which was not confirmed against the DNA. TRBV21-1 is listed as a pseudogene. CDR3 size: 16 residues. CDR3 sequence (DNA): TGTGCCAGCAGCAATCGGCAGGGGGCATCGGGCACTGAAGCTTTCTTT. This codes for CASSNRQGASGTEAFF.

The DNA for the CDR3 is TGCGCCAGCAGCCCAAGGGGGACGGGCTACGAGCAGTACTTC. As protein: CASSPRGTGYEQYF. The V call is TRBV4-1, the J call TRBJ2-7; tentatively, D is TRBD1 (6 bases). CDR3 length: 14 residues. Germline loops: CDR1 MGHRA, CDR2 YSYEKL. Trimming stripped 4 bases from V and 3 bases from J, with 13 bases between.

The gene calls are TRBV28 and TRBJ1-4; no definite D call. Germline CDR1 reads MDHEN; CDR2 reads SYDVKM. Between the trimmed V and J ends, which lost 5 bases and 8 bases, there was a span of 12 bases. The CDR3 is 13 residues long. CDR3 loop: CASSPPGGEKLFF. The CDR3 DNA reads as TGTGCCAGCAGTCCCCCTGGCGGGGAAAAACTGTTTTTT.

In its sample, this clone was seen a few times. The rearrangement uses TRBV29-1 and TRBJ2-5; D is perhaps TRBD2 (7 bases). CDR3 length equals 14 residues. CDR1 and CDR2 (germline): SQVTM, ANQGSEA. V dropped 2 bases and J dropped 5 bases, with 15 bases sitting between them. CDR3 DNA: TGCAGCGTTGAAAGGGGGAGGGCCGGGGAGACCCAGTACTTC. Protein sequence: CSVERGRAGETQYF.

This clone was seen just once. The V gene is TRBV19, the J gene TRBJ2-3; TRBD2 aligns across 7 bases. CDR3 length: 16 amino acids. J was trimmed by 2 bases and V by 2 bases; bases with no gene match: 7. CDR1 and CDR2 (germline): LNHDA, SQIVND (reference sequence). CDR3: CASSILLAENTDTQYF. CDR3 nucleotide sequence: TGTGCCAGTAGTATACTTCTAGCGGAGAACACAGATACGCAGTATTTT.

This clone was found a few times. CDR3 sequence: CASSVRGEPQHF. The CDR3 DNA reads TGTGCCAGCAGTGTCAGGGGGGAGCCCCAGCATTTT. This sequence joins TRBV25-1 and TRBJ1-5; 7 bases fit TRBD1. V shed 4 bases, J shed 8 bases, and the junction held 2 bases outside the gene matches. Germline-derived CDR1 and CDR2 are MGHDK and SYGVNS. The length of the CDR3 is 12 residues.

V gene TRBV28 combines with J gene TRBJ1-5; 7 bases align to TRBD1. Trimming took 4 bases from V and 6 from J; bases not matched to a gene: 6. Per germline, CDR1 MDHEN and CDR2 SYDVKM. CDR3 size: 14 residues. The CDR3 DNA follows: TGTGCCAGCAGTTCGACAGGGCCGGGTCAGCCCCAGCATTTT. Protein sequence: CASSSTGPGQPQHF.

The chain has TRBV10-3 and TRBJ1-3; 9 bases are shared with TRBD1. After removal of 9 bases from V and 1 base from J, the junction contained 4 bases not matched to a gene. The V gene's germline CDR1 is ENHRY and CDR2 SYGVKD. The length of the CDR3 is 14 residues. The CDR3 DNA reads TGTGCCATACGGGGACAGGGATCTGGAAACACCATATATTTT. It specifies CAIRGQGSGNTIYF.

J is TRBJ2-7 and V is TRBV7-9, with 11 bases matching TRBD1. The V segment lost 1 base and the J segment 3 bases; nucleotides outside the gene matches: 5. The germline CDR1 and CDR2 sequences are SEHNR and FQNEAQ (reference sequence). This CDR3 has 16 amino acids. CDR3 nucleotides: TGTGCCAGCAGCTTAGGGACAGGGGGCCAACTCTACGAGCAGTACTTC. The encoded protein is CASSLGTGGQLYEQYF.

The rearrangement links TRBV6-5 to TRBJ2-7; TRBD1 matches 11 bases. The V gene's germline CDR1 is MNHEY and CDR2 SVGAGI. The V gene end was trimmed by 5 bases and the J gene end by 3 bases; junction bases not matched to a gene: 6. There are 15 residues in the CDR3. The chain's CDR3 is CASSNPGQGVYEQYF. CDR3 DNA sequence: TGTGCCAGCAGTAACCCGGGACAGGGGGTCTACGAGCAGTACTTC.

This rearrangement joins TRBV4-1 to TRBJ2-3; no reliable D call. With 3 bases removed from V and 4 bases from J, the gap between germline ends came to 14 bases. The CDR3 sequence is 15 residues long. Looked up from germline, CDR1 is MGHRA and CDR2 is YSYEKL. The CDR3 loop is CASSQEQPGADTQYF. CDR3 nucleotides: TGCGCCAGCAGCCAGGAACAGCCAGGCGCAGATACGCAGTATTTT.

This clone was observed a few times. The chain employs TRBV19 and TRBJ2-2; TRBD2 matches 13 bases. CDR1 is LNHDA and CDR2 is SQIVND in the germline V gene (reference sequence). This CDR3 spans 19 amino acids. With 4 bases clipped from V and 1 base from J, the junction kept 9 bases outside the gene matches. The CDR3 DNA sequence: TGTGCCAGTAGTACCCCTACTAGCGGGAGGGCCAGGAACACCGGGGAGCTGTTTTTT. Translating it yields CASSTPTSGRARNTGELFF. Together with reference TRBV19 and TRBJ2-2, the CDR3 gives the full variable domain: DGGITQSPKYLFRKEGQNVTLSCEQNLNHDAMYWYRQDPGQGLRLIYYSQIVNDFQKGDIAEGYSVSREKKESFPLTVTSAQKNPTAFYLCASSTPTSGRARNTGELFFGEGSRLTVL.

The chain uses TRBV10-3 and TRBJ1-1; D is perhaps TRBD1 (5 bases). The CDR3 length is 14 residues. V was clipped by 3 bases and J by 4 bases, with 12 bases between them. Germline CDR1 and CDR2: ENHRY and SYGVKD. CDR3 sequence reads: CAISDGGFGTEAFF. The CDR3 coding sequence is TGTGCCATCAGTGATGGGGGGTTTGGCACTGAAGCTTTCTTT.

The chain is built from TRBV5-1 and TRBJ2-7, with TRBD2 matching over 10 bases. CDR1 is SGHRS and CDR2 is YFSETQ in the germline V gene. The CDR3 runs to 13 residues. J lost 4 bases, V lost 6 bases, and 4 bases had no gene match. This CDR3 reads CASMEREGYEQYF. The CDR3 DNA sequence: TGCGCCAGCATGGAGCGGGAGGGGTACGAGCAGTACTTC.

The chain recombines TRBV11-2 with TRBJ2-7; a possible D gene is TRBD2 (6 bases). Germline-derived CDR1 and CDR2 are SGHAT and FQNNGV. The V end was cut by 1 base, the J end by 3 bases, with 13 bases between. The CDR3 loop spans 15 amino acids. CDR3: CASSLGAGKGYEQYF. CDR3 in DNA: TGTGCCAGCAGCTTAGGTGCGGGGAAAGGCTACGAGCAGTACTTC.

CDR3 sequence reads: CASVPNSGANVLTF. In nucleotides, the CDR3 is TGTGCCAGCGTCCCAAACTCTGGGGCCAACGTCCTGACTTTC. The V call is TRBV6-5, the J call TRBJ2-6, with D unclear. Germline V gives CDR1 MNHEY, CDR2 SVGAGI. There are 14 residues in the CDR3. The ends were cut back, 8 bases at V and 0 bases at J, with 8 bases in the middle.

This chain uses TRBV7-9 with TRBJ2-1; 8 bases fit TRBD2. Unmatched junction bases numbered 8, after V lost 11 bases and J lost 2 bases. Per the germline V gene, CDR1 is SEHNR and CDR2 is FQNEAQ (reference sequence). The CDR3 sequence is 14 residues long. The CDR3 DNA reads as TGTGCCGGGGTGGCGGGAGGAACCTACAATGAGCAGTTCTTC. Residues: CAGVAGGTYNEQFF.

This chain uses TRBV11-2 with TRBJ2-7; 8 bases are shared with TRBD1. Germline V gives CDR1 SGHAT, CDR2 FQNNGV. The CDR3 extends over 14 amino acids. V was clipped by 5 bases and J by 3 bases; unmatched bases: 6. CDR3: CASSIRTGNYEQYF. The CDR3 DNA reads as TGTGCCAGCAGCATCCGGACAGGGAACTACGAGCAGTACTTC.

V and J are TRBV27 and TRBJ2-7, with 8 bases identical to TRBD2. With 5 bases clipped from V and 0 bases from J, the junction kept 6 bases outside the gene matches. This CDR3 is built from 15 residues. Germline loops: CDR1 MNHEY, CDR2 SMNVEV (reference sequence). CDR3 coding DNA: TGTGCCAGCAGTACACTAGCGGTAAGCTCCTACGAGCAGTACTTC. Translating gives CASSTLAVSSYEQYF.

CDR3: CASSLATRARYYEQYF. CDR3 in DNA: TGTGCCAGCAGCTTAGCGACGCGGGCAAGGTACTACGAGCAGTACTTC. V gene TRBV7-2 combines with J gene TRBJ2-7; possibly TRBD2 for D (5 bases). The germline CDR1 and CDR2 sequences are SGHTA and FQGNSA. Trimming took off 0 bases at V and 3 bases at J, with 15 bases between the two ends. The CDR3 spans 16 residues.

The chain carries TRBV5-1 and TRBJ2-1, with D unclear. Germline assignment: CDR1 SGHRS and CDR2 YFSETQ. The germline V and J ends were trimmed by 0 bases and 4 bases, with 5 bases remaining between them. This CDR3 has 13 amino acids. The CDR3 DNA sequence: TGCGCCAGCAGCTTGGGACTTTACAATGAGCAGTTCTTC. Translating gives CASSLGLYNEQFF.

This clone occurred once. The chain links TRBV19 to TRBJ2-1; a weak D match, TRBD1 (6 bases). The germline V gene encodes CDR1 LNHDA and CDR2 SQIVND (reference sequence). Trimming cost V 4 bases and J 7 bases, with 11 bases left between them. The CDR3 is 13 amino acids. The CDR3 coding sequence is TGTGCCAGTAGTAGGACAGTTCGAAATGAGCAGTTCTTC. It codes for CASSRTVRNEQFF.

The CDR3 sequence is CASSDRGRAQHF. The CDR3 DNA follows: TGTGCCAGCAGTGATCGGGGGAGAGCGCAGCATTTT. V gene TRBV6-4 combines with J gene TRBJ1-5; perhaps TRBD1 as D (5 bases). Trimming stripped 3 bases from V and 13 bases from J, with 13 bases between. This CDR3 region has 12 residues. From germline, CDR1 is MRHNA and CDR2 SNTAGT.

V gene TRBV6-1 combines with J gene TRBJ1-2; perhaps TRBD1 as D (6 bases). The CDR3 spans 13 residues. CDR1 and CDR2 (germline): MNHNS, SASEGT. The V end lost 8 bases, the J end lost 6 bases, and 16 bases lay between the germline ends. The CDR3 coding sequence is TGTGCCAGCCTAGACAGGTTTGGGAATGGCTACACCTTC. Residues: CASLDRFGNGYTF.

The chain is built from TRBV30 and TRBJ2-2; D is perhaps TRBD2 (5 bases). Germline CDR1 reads GTSNPN; CDR2 reads SVGIG (reference sequence). Trimming removed 8 bases at V and 1 base at J, with 11 bases between. This CDR3 is built from 13 residues. DNA for the CDR3: TGTGCCGCCGACGGGGTGAACACCGGGGAGCTGTTTTTT. This sequence encodes CAADGVNTGELFF.